This TCR beta chain originates from a study of PD-1 blockade in classical Hodgkin lymphoma (dated by TCRdb to 2020 to 2021). Turning to the overall study: Nivolumab dosing was 3 mg/kg intravenously every 2 weeks, continuing until either disease progression or unacceptable toxicity. To define a peripheral blood immune signature of response to PD-1 blockade in classical Hodgkin lymphoma, the study combined TCR beta sequencing with CyTOF. Overall study outcomes, separate from this receptor: By C4D1, a significant rise was seen in CD4+ TCR diversity but not in CD8+ TCR diversity (p=0.0027 vs p=0.16), and the rise was most apparent among complete responders (p=0.02). Among trial patients, those achieving complete response had baseline diversity similar to that of newly diagnosed patients, while diversity was significantly lower in partial responders and progressors. Newly diagnosed patients were reported to have lower baseline TCR diversity than healthy donors, and relapsed/refractory patients were reported to have lower baseline TCR diversity still. The study was limited to a single clinical trial cohort, and causes of repertoire differences, possibly disease activity or prior therapy, remained undefined. Patients starting nivolumab less than 1 year after ASCT had lower diversity and were excluded from later analyses to avoid confounding by immune reconstitution.

Reading the label with the study, this specimen's time point is: cycle 2 day 1 (C2D1) of nivolumab. All trial patients had relapsed after autologous stem cell transplantation, with cohorts A, B and C differing in prior brentuximab vedotin exposure. The trial cohort included roughly 60 patients with relapsed/refractory classical Hodgkin lymphoma, and each patient had a best overall response of complete response, partial response or progressive disease. Trial patients were treated with single-agent nivolumab in the multi-cohort phase II CheckMate 205 trial. An independent review committee assessed best overall response by applying the 2007 International Working Group response criteria. Trial PBMCs were collected immediately before nivolumab initiation (C1D1) and during therapy at cycle 2 day 1 and cycle 4 day 1. After peripheral blood was drawn into 8 mL Vacutainer Cell Preparation Tubes, PBMCs were isolated by centrifugation and then cryopreserved.

The CDR3 measures 14 amino acids from cysteine to phenylalanine. Just the 42-base CDR3 DNA is kept, in frame starting at base 1. CDR1 SGHTA and CDR2 FQGNSA were looked up in the germline V gene. V has 4 bases trimmed and J has 4 bases trimmed; junction bases matching no gene number 4. Genomic DNA was extracted with the Qiagen DNeasy kit from unsorted PBMCs and from negatively selected CD4+ and CD8+ fractions. Amplification of TCR beta CDR3 regions was done by immunoSEQ multiplex PCR with primers that anneal to V and J segments. A synthetic immune receptor repertoire was used to minimize amplification bias, and remaining bias was computationally removed after sequencing. The authors processed their data as follows. Custom Python scripts were used to quantify repertoire diversity as the Shannon entropy index. Unsorted, CD4+ and CD8+ repertoires were examined separately, except in combined analyses, for which CD4+ and CD8+ sequences were merged in silico. A clone was considered expanded if an increase in frequency of at least 2-fold after treatment relative to C1D1 was found, and a pseudocount of 0.5 was applied to clones undetected at baseline. Clones with 0 or 1 copy at C1D1 were defined as singleton clones, while clones with 2 or more copies were defined as non-singleton clones. Clones expanded in unsorted samples were assigned a CD4+, CD8+ or unknown annotation through matching of protein sequences in sorted samples from the same patient. Wilcoxon tests on paired samples were used to test diversity changes from C1D1 to C4D1. What TCRdb holds here is the immuneACCESS table cut down to in-frame rearrangements. Part of the clones is not present; checked against another copy, under half of the missing clones reflect an unresolved V gene, and the others are unexplained. The V and J calls and the clone size are those of that table, but D and trimming were determined from the DNA. The sample table lists 20,000 to 30,000 clones, 70% to 80% of them with a count of one. The leading ten clones occupy approximately 8% of the sample.

In the case of this clone: This receptor's antigen is unknown. Per-base qualities were not stored, and no clone one base away is much larger.

This clonotype was obtained from a human donor with classical Hodgkin lymphoma. Specimen: peripheral blood mononuclear cells (PBMCs), collected before the second cycle of nivolumab. The V gene is TRBV7-2 and the J gene is TRBJ1-5, and TRBD1 aligns with 7 junction nucleotides. At the DNA level, the sequence is TGTGCCAGCAGCTCACCAGGGGGGAATCAGCCCCAGCATTTT. Its amino acids are CASSSPGGNQPQHF.